The 16 T cell receptor beta chains reported below all come from one sample, sequenced in a study of blood T cells in healthy people across ages. It was with a sample-barcoded 5' primer and a J-beta primer mix that a second PCR of about 7 to 12 cycles was run. TCRdb independently ran MiXCR on the 5' RACE reads; one entry per CDR3 protein. This repertoire shows about 1.4 million distinct CDR3 sequences, around 59% found once; its top ten account for 6.7%. Source material: blood. The receptors derive from a man aged 18-30 years in good health.

This chain connects TRBV12-3 or TRBV12-4 to TRBJ1-2, with D perhaps TRBD1 (6 bases). With 7 bases removed from V and 8 bases from J, the gap between germline ends came to 20 bases. The CDR3 sequence is 14 residues long. The CDR3 region is CASTQLGGLGGYTF. The CDR3, as DNA: TGTGCCAGCACCCAGTTAGGGGGGCTGGGAGGCTACACCTTC.

The chain carries TRBV7-2 and TRBJ1-1, with TRBD1 as a possible D gene (5 bases). Germline V lookup: CDR1 SGHTA, CDR2 FQGNSA. The V end lost 5 bases, the J end lost 7 bases, and 14 bases lay between the germline ends. The CDR3 contains 13 residues. The CDR3 nucleotides read TGTGCCAGCAGCAAGGGTCGCGGGGGTGAAGCTTTCTTT. Its translation: CASSKGRGGEAFF.

A note on this clonotype: The conserved final phenylalanine or tryptophan is absent from the CDR3, which likely points to a read error. The chain is built from TRBV20-1 and TRBJ2-3; 8 positions match TRBD2. Looked up from germline, CDR1 is DFQATT and CDR2 is SNEGSKA (reference sequence). V trimming: 6 bases; J trimming: 5 bases; junction bases outside the gene matches: 10. The CDR3 extends over 14 amino acids. The CDR3 coding sequence is TGCAGTGCCAGGGGTAGCGGGGTTGGAGATACGCAGTATTTG. Translated: CSARGSGVGDTQYL.

This clonotype was seen only a few times. The rearrangement links TRBV20-1 to TRBJ2-7; D could derive from TRBD1 or TRBD2 (5 bases each). Deletions cut 3 bases from V and 0 bases from J, with 12 bases between. The CDR3 loop spans 14 amino acids. The V gene's germline CDR1 is DFQATT and CDR2 SNEGSKA (reference sequence). The CDR3 nucleotides are TGCAGTGCTAGTTATGGGGGTTCCTCCTACGAGCAGTACTTC. The encoded protein is CSASYGGSSYEQYF.

The rearrangement links TRBV18 to TRBJ2-7; 10 bases map to TRBD2. The CDR3 sequence is 16 residues long. Germline values: CDR1 KGHSH, CDR2 LQKENI. V dropped 3 bases and J dropped 2; count of bases not matched to a gene: 7. The CDR3: CASSPTSSGGTYEQYF. CDR3 coding DNA: TGTGCCAGCTCACCTACCTCTAGCGGGGGAACCTACGAGCAGTACTTC.

V gene TRBV4-2 combines with J gene TRBJ2-7; D not certain. The V end lost 3 bases, the J end lost 2 bases, and 8 bases lay between the germline ends. CDR3 length: 13 amino acids. The germline gives CDR1 LGHNA, CDR2 YNFKEQ. Here the CDR3 DNA reads TGTGCCAGCAGCCACTATCTGGCCTACGAGCAGTACTTC. Protein product: CASSHYLAYEQYF.

The genes are TRBV5-5 and TRBJ2-7; D is undetermined. Germline V gives CDR1 SGHKS, CDR2 YYEKEE (reference sequence). V lost 7 bases, J lost 0 bases, and 11 bases lay in between. The CDR3 loop spans 13 amino acids. The CDR3 loop reads CASYTENSYEQYF. The CDR3 region has the DNA TGTGCCAGCTACACAGAGAACTCCTACGAGCAGTACTTC.

The J gene is TRBJ1-2, the V gene TRBV29-1; the D is unclear. CDR3 length: 13 residues. CDR1 and CDR2 (germline): SQVTM, ANQGSEA. V lost 0 bases and J 8 bases, leaving 13 bases between the germline ends. The CDR3 is CSVEDATSRGYTF. CDR3 sequence (DNA): TGCAGCGTTGAAGATGCCACGTCGAGGGGCTACACCTTC.

This clonotype was observed a handful of times. The chain recombines TRBV4-1 with TRBJ1-2, with D possibly TRBD1 on 5 matching bases. Germline V gene sequence: CDR1 MGHRA, CDR2 YSYEKL. V shed 4 bases and J shed 5 bases, with 23 bases lying between them. This CDR3 contains 17 residues. Written as DNA, the CDR3 is TGCGCCAGCAGCCTCCTAGGTTCCGCGGACACGATATATGGCTACACCTTC. Translated, it gives CASSLLGSADTIYGYTF.

The rearrangement links TRBV11-1 to TRBJ2-3; D is ambiguous. CDR3 size: 12 residues. V gave up 5 bases and J gave up 10 bases, with 13 bases separating them. Germline V CDR1 and CDR2: SGHAT, FQDESV (reference sequence). The DNA for the CDR3 is TGTGCCAGCAGCGAAACGGGTCCTGCGCAGTATTTT. This gives the protein CASSETGPAQYF.

The chain has TRBV28 and TRBJ2-1; tentatively, D is TRBD2 (6 bases). This CDR3 contains 14 residues. The ends were cut back, 3 bases at V and 6 bases at J, with 12 bases in the middle. Germline assignment: CDR1 MDHEN and CDR2 SYDVKM. CDR3 nucleotide sequence: TGTGCCAGCAGTTTCGCGGGACCACTCAATGAGCAGTTCTTC. This translates into CASSFAGPLNEQFF. The full variable domain, its missing parts supplied by reference TRBV28 and TRBJ2-1, is DVKVTQSSRYLVKRTGEKVFLECVQDMDHENMFWYRQDPGLGLRLIYFSYDVKMKEKGDIPEGYSVSREKKERFSLILESASTNQTSMYLCASSFAGPLNEQFFGPGTRLTVL.

This rearrangement joins TRBV2 to TRBJ2-5; no definite D call. The CDR3 loop spans 13 amino acids. Germline CDR1 and CDR2: SNHLY and FYNNEI. Deletions cut 1 base from V and 11 bases from J, with 14 bases between. Written as DNA, the CDR3 is TGTGCCAGCAGTGAAGGGGTCTCGACTGAGCAGTACTTC. The encoded protein is CASSEGVSTEQYF.

Notes on this clonotype: The DNA is omitted, as the CDR3 cannot be located on it reliably, and the CDR3 follows TCRdb's listing. V and J are TRBV9 and TRBJ2-3; the table's D gene call, TRBD1, was not cross checked with the DNA. Germline V gene data show CDR1 as SGDLS and CDR2 as YYNGEE. Inclusive of both ends, the CDR3 amounts to 15 amino acids. CDR3 region: CASSVAAGNTDTKYF.

This chain connects TRBV14 to TRBJ1-2; D remains unclear. CDR1 is SGHDN and CDR2 is FVKESK in the germline V gene. Trimming took off 1 base at V and 0 bases at J, with 9 bases between the two ends. CDR3 length: 15 amino acids. In nucleotides, the CDR3 is TGTGCCAGCAGCCAAGCAGGACTGTCTAACTATGGCTACACCTTC. Amino acid sequence: CASSQAGLSNYGYTF.

This clonotype was seen once. Being one base from a much bigger clone, this may be a read error. This chain uses TRBV6-5 with TRBJ2-7; 11 positions match TRBD1. The CDR3 totals 14 residues. Unmatched junction bases numbered 2, after V lost 4 bases and J lost 3 bases. Germline CDR1 MNHEY, CDR2 SVGAGI. DNA of the CDR3: TGTGCCAGCAGTTGGGGACAGGGGGACTACGAGCAGTACTTC. Translation gives CASSWGQGDYEQYF.

The chain recombines TRBV20-1 with TRBJ2-1; D is uncertain. Matching the DNA end better, TRBJ2-7 makes the J call doubtful. Germline V CDR1 and CDR2: DFQATT, SNEGSKA (reference sequence). This CDR3 contains 15 residues. The CDR3 sequence is CSARPITSSYNEQYF. For the CDR3, the DNA is TGCAGTGCTAGACCTATCACCAGCTCCTACAATGAGCAGTACTTC.